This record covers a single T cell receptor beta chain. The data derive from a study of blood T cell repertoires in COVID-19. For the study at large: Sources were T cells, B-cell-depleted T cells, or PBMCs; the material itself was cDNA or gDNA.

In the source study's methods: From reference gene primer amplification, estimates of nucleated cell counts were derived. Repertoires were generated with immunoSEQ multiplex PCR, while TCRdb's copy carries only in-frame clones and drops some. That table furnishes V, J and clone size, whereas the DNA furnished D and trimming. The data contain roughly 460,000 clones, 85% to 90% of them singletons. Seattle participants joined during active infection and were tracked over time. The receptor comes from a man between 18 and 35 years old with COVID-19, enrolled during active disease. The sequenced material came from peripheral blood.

CDR3 amino acids: CASGMGTVFNEQFF. The CDR3 region has the DNA TGCGCCAGCGGCATGGGAACGGTTTTCAATGAGCAGTTCTTC. This chain uses TRBV5-1 with TRBJ2-1; D unclear. Germline V lookup: CDR1 SGHRS, CDR2 YFSETQ. V shed 7 bases and J shed 6 bases, with 17 bases lying between them. This CDR3 has 14 residues.